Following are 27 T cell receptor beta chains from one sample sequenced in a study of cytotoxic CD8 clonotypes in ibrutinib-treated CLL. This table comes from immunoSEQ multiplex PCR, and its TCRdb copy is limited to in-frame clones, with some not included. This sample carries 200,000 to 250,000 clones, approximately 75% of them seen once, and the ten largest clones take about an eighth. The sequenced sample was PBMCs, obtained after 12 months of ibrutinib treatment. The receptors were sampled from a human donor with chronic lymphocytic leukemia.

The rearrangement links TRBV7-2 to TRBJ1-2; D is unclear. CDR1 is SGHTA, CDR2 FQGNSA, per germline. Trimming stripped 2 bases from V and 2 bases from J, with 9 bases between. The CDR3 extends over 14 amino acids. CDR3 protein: CASSLTAENYGYTF. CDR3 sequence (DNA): TGTGCCAGCAGCTTAACAGCAGAAAACTATGGCTACACCTTC.

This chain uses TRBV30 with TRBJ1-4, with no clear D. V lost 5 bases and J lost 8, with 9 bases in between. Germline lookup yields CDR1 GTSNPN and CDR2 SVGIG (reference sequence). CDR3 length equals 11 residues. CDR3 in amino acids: CAWAMEEKLFF. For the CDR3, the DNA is TGTGCCTGGGCCATGGAGGAAAAACTGTTTTTT.

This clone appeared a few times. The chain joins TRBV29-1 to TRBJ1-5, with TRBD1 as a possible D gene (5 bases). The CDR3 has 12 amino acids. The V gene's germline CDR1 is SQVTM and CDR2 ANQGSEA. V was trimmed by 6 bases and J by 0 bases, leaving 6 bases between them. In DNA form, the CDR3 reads TGCAGCGTCGGGGGTAGCAATCAGCCCCAGCATTTT. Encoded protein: CSVGGSNQPQHF. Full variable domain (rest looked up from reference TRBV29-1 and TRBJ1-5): SAVISQKPSRDICQRGTSLTIQCQVDSQVTMMFWYRQQPGQSLTLIATANQGSEATYESGFVIDKFPISRPNLTFSTLTVSNMSPEDSSIYLCSVGGSNQPQHFGDGTRLSIL.

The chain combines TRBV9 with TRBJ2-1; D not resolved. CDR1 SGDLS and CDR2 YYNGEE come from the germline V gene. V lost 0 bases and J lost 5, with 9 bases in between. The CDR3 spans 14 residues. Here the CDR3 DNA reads TGTGCCAGCAGCGTAGGGCAGATAAACAATGAGCAGTTCTTC. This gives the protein CASSVGQINNEQFF. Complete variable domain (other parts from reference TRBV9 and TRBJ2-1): DSGVTQTPKHLITATGQRVTLRCSPRSGDLSVYWYQQSLDQGLQFLIQYYNGEERAKGNILERFSAQQFPDLHSELNLSSLELGDSALYFCASSVGQINNEQFFGPGTRLTVL.

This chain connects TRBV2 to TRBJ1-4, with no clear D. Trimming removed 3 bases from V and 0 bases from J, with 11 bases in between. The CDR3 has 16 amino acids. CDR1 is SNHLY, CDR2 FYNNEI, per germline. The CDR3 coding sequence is TGTGCCAGCAGTGATGCAGCAGAAACAACTAATGAAAAACTGTTTTTT. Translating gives CASSDAAETTNEKLFF.

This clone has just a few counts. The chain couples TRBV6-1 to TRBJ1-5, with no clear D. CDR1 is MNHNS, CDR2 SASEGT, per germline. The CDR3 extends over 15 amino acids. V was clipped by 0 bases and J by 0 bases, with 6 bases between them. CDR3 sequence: CASSEARYSNQPQHF. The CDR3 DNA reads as TGTGCCAGCAGTGAAGCCCGTTATAGCAATCAGCCCCAGCATTTT.

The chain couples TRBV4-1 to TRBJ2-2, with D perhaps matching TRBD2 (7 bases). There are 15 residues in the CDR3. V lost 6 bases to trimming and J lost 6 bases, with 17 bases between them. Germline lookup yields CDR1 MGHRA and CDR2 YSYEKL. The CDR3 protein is CASRDTMGGPGELFF. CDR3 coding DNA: TGCGCCAGCAGAGATACTATGGGGGGGCCCGGGGAGCTGTTTTTT.

CDR3 bases: TGTGCCAGCCTCGGCCTTAACACCGGGGAGCTGTTTTTT. Its protein product is CASLGLNTGELFF. This chain connects TRBV18 to TRBJ2-2; D unresolved. The CDR3 is made up of 13 amino acids. Germline V gives CDR1 KGHSH, CDR2 LQKENI. V lost 8 bases to trimming and J lost 2 bases, with 9 bases between them.

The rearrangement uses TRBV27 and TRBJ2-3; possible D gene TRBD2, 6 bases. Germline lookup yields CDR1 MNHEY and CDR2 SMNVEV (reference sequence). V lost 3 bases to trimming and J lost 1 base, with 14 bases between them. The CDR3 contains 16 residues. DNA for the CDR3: TGTGCCAGCAGTTTTCTCGGGGGTGGCGGCACAGATACGCAGTATTTT. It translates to CASSFLGGGGTDTQYF.

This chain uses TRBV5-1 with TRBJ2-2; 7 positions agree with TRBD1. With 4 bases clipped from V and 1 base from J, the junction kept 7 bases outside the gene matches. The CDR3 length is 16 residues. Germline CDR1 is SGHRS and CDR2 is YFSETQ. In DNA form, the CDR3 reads TGCGCCAGCAGCCGTATACAGGGGTTGAACACCGGGGAGCTGTTTTTT. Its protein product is CASSRIQGLNTGELFF.

CDR3 amino acids: CASSWMLGYTF. Written as DNA, the CDR3 is TGTGCCAGCAGTTGGATGCTGGGCTACACCTTC. The rearrangement links TRBV28 to TRBJ1-2, with D hard to call. Germline V lookup: CDR1 MDHEN, CDR2 SYDVKM. Trimming cost V 4 bases and J 8 bases, with 8 bases left between them. This CDR3 spans 11 amino acids.

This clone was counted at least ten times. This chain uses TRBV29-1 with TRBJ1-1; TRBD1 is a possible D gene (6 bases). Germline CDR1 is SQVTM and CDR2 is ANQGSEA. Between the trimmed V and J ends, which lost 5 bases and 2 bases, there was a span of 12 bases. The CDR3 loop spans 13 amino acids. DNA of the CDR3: TGCAGCGTTCTAAGGACAGCCAACACTGAAGCTTTCTTT. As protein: CSVLRTANTEAFF.

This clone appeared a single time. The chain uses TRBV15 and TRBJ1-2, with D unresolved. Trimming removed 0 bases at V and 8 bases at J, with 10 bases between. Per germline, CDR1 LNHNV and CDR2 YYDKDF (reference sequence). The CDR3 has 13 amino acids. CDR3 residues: CATSRDVGYGYTF. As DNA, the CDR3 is TGTGCCACCAGCAGAGATGTGGGATACGGCTACACCTTC.

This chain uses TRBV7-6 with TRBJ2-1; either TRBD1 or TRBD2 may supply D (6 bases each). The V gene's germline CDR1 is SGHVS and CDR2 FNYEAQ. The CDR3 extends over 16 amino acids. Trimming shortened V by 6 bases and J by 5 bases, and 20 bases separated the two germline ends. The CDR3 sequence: CASSPNPGGGNNEQFF. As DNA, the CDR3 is TGTGCCAGCAGTCCTAACCCCGGGGGCGGGAACAATGAGCAGTTCTTC.

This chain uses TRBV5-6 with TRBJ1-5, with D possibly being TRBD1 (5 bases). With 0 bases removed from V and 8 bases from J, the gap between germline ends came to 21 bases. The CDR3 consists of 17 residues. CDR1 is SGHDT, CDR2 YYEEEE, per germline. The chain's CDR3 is CASSLALSRDGGKPQHF. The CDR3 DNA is TGTGCCAGCAGCTTGGCCCTTTCCCGGGACGGAGGGAAGCCCCAGCATTTT.

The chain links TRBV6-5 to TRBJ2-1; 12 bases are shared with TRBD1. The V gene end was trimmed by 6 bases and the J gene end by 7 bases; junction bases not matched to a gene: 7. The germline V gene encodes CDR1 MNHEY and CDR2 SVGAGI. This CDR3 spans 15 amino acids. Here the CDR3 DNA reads TGTGCCAGCAGCCGGGACAGGGGGCGTGTTAATGAGCAGTTCTTC. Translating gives CASSRDRGRVNEQFF.

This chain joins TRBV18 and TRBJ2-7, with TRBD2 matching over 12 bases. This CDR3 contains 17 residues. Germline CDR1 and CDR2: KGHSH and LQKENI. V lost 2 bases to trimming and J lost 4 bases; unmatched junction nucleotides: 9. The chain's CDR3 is CASSPGASGRVPYEQYF. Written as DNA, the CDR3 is TGTGCCAGCTCACCAGGGGCTAGCGGGAGGGTCCCGTACGAGCAGTACTTC.

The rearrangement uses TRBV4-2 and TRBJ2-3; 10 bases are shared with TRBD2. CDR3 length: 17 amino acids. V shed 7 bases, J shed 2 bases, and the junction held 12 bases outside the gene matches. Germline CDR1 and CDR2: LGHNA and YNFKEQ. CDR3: CASKVRAGGGSTDTQYF. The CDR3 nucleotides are TGTGCCAGCAAAGTGAGAGCGGGAGGGGGGTCCACAGATACGCAGTATTTT.

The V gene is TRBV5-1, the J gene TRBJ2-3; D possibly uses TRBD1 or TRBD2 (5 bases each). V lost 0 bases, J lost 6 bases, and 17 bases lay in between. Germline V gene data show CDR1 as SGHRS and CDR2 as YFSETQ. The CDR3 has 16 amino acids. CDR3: CASSLGLGAARDTQYF. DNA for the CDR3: TGCGCCAGCAGCTTGGGCCTCGGGGCGGCTAGGGATACGCAGTATTTT.

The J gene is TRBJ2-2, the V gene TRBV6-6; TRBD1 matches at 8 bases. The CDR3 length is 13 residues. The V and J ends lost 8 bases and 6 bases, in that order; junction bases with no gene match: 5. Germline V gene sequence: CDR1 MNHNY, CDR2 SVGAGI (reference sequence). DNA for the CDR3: TGTGCCAGCGGCTTGACAGGGGCCGGGGAGCTGTTTTTT. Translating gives CASGLTGAGELFF.

In nucleotides, the CDR3 is TGTGCCAGCAGCTTACCCGACAGGTCGAGCTCCTACAATGAGCAGTTCTTC. Its protein product is CASSLPDRSSSYNEQFF. The chain has TRBV4-2 and TRBJ2-1, with a possible D match to TRBD1 (6 bases). The V gene lost 5 bases and the J gene lost 0 bases, with 17 bases spanning the gap. The CDR3 runs 17 residues. The germline V gene encodes CDR1 LGHNA and CDR2 YNFKEQ.

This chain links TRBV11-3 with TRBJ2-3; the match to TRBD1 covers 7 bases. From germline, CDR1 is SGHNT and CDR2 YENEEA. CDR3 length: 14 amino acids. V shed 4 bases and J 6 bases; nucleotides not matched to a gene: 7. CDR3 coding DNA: TGTGCCAGCAGCTCTAGGGACAGTCACGATACGCAGTATTTT. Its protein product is CASSSRDSHDTQYF.

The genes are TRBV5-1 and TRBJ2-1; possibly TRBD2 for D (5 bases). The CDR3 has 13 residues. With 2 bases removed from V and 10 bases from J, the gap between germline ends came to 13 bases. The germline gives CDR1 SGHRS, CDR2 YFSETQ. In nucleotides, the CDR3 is TGCGCCAGCAGCTTAACCGGGATATACGAGCAGTTCTTC. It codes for CASSLTGIYEQFF.

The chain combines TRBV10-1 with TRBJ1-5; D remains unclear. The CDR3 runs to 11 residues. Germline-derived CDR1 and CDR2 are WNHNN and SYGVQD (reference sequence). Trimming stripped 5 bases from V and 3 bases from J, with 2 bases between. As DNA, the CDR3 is TGCGCCAGCAGTCCCAATCAGCCCCAGCATTTT. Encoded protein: CASSPNQPQHF.

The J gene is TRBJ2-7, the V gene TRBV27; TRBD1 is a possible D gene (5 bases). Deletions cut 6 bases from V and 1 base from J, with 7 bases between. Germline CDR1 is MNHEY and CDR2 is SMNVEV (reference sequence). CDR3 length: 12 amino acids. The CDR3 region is CASSGQSYEQYF. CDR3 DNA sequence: TGTGCCAGCAGCGGACAATCCTACGAGCAGTACTTC.

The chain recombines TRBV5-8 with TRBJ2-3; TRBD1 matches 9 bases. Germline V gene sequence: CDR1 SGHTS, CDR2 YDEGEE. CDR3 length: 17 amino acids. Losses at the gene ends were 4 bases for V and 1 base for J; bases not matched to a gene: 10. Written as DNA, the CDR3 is TGTGCCAGCAGCCCGACACGACAGGGGGAGGGCACAGATACGCAGTATTTT. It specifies CASSPTRQGEGTDTQYF.

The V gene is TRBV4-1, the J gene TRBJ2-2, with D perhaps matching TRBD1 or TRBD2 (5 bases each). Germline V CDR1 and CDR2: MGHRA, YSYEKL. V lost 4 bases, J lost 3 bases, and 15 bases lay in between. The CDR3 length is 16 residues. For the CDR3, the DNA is TGCGCCAGCAGCCGGACCGGGACCTCGGACACCGGGGAGCTGTTTTTT. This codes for CASSRTGTSDTGELFF.